This note documents a single T cell receptor beta chain sequence. Using a J-beta primer mix together with a sample-barcoded 5' primer, a second PCR was run for roughly 6 to 12 cycles. TCRdb called the 5' RACE reads again in MiXCR, with one record for every CDR3 protein. The sample shows about a million distinct CDR3 sequences, about 53% of them seen only once. The data stem from a study of blood T cells in healthy people across ages. The source material was blood. The sequence was obtained from an older woman in good health.

The CDR3 DNA is TGTGCCAGCAGGCCGGGACTAGCGGGATTTGGAGAGACCCAGTACTTC. This sequence encodes CASRPGLAGFGETQYF. This chain links TRBV28 with TRBJ2-5; TRBD2 matches 13 bases. CDR1 is MDHEN and CDR2 is SYDVKM in the germline V gene. The CDR3 totals 16 residues. V shed 6 bases and J 4 bases; nucleotides not matched to a gene: 8.